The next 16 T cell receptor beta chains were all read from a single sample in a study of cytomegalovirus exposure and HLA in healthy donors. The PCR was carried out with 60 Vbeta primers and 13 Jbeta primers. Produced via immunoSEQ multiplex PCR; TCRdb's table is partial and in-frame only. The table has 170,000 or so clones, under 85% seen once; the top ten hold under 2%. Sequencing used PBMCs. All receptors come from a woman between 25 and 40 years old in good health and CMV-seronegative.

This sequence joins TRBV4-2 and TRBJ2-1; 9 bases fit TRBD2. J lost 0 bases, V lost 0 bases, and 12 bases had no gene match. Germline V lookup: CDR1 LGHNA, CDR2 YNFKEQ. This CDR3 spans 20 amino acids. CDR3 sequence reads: CASSQDPAGAGGRSYNEQFF. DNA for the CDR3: TGTGCCAGCAGCCAAGATCCCGCTGGAGCGGGAGGCCGCTCCTACAATGAGCAGTTCTTC.

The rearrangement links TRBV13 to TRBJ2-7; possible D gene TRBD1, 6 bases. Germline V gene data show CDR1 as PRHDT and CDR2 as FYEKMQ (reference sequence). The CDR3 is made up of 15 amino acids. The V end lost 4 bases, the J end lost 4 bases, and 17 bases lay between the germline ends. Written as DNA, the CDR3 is TGTGCCAGCAGCTACCAGAGACAGGAAACGTACGAGCAGTACTTC. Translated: CASSYQRQETYEQYF.

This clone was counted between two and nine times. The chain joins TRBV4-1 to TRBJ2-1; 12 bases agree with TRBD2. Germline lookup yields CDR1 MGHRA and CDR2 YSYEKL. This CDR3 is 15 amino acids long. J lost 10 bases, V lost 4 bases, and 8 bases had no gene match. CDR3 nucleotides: TGCGCCAGCAGCCGAGAACTAGCGGGAGGACAGGAGCAGTTCTTC. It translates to CASSRELAGGQEQFF.

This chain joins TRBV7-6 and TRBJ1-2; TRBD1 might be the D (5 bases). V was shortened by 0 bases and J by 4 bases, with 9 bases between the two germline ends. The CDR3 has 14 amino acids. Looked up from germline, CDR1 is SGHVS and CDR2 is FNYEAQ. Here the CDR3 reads CASSLAQGGYGYTF. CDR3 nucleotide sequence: TGTGCCAGCAGCTTAGCCCAGGGAGGCTATGGCTACACCTTC.

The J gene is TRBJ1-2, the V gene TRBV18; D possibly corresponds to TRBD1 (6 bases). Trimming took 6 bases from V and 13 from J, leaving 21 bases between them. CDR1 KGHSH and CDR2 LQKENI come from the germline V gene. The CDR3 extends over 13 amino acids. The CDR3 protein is CASSPDRLSLPTF. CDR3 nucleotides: TGTGCCAGCTCGCCTGACAGGCTTTCACTTCCCACCTTC.

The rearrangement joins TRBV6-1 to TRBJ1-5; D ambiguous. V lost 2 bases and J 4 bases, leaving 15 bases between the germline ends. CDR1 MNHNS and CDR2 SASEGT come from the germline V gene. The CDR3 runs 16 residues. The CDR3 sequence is CASSEFHLIENQPQHF. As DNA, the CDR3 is TGTGCCAGCAGTGAATTCCACCTCATAGAAAATCAGCCCCAGCATTTT.

The CDR3 loop reads CASSRGQRDLKRGSYEQYF. For the CDR3, the DNA is TGTGCCAGCAGCCGGGGACAGCGCGACTTAAAAAGGGGGTCCTACGAGCAGTACTTC. This chain connects TRBV7-6 to TRBJ2-7; 7 bases are a match to TRBD1. Germline V gives CDR1 SGHVS, CDR2 FNYEAQ. The CDR3 sequence is 19 residues long. With V trimmed by 5 bases and J by 1 base, 20 bases remained unmatched.

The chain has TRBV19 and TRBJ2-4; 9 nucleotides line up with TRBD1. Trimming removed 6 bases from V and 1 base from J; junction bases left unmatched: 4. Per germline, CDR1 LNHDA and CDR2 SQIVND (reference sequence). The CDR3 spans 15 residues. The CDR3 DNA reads TGTGCCAGTAGGGAGACAGGGGGTGCCAAAAACATTCAGTACTTC. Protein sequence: CASRETGGAKNIQYF.

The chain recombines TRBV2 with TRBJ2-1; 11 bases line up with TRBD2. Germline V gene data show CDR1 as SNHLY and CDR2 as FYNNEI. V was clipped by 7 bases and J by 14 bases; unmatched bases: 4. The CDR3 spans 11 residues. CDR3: CASNLAGGEFF. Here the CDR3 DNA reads TGTGCCAGCAATCTAGCGGGGGGTGAGTTCTTC.

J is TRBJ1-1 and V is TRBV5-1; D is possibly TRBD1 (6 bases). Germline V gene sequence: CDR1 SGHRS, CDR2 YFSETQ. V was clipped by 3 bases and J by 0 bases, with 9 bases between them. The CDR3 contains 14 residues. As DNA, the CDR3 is TGCGCCAGCAGCTGGGCAGGGGTGAACACTGAAGCTTTCTTT. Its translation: CASSWAGVNTEAFF.

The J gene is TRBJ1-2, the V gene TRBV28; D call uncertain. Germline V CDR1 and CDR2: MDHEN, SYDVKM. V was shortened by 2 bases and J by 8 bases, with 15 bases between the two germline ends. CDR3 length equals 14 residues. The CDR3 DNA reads TGTGCCAGCAGTTTAGAACCGCTAGAAGTGGGCTACACCTTC. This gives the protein CASSLEPLEVGYTF.

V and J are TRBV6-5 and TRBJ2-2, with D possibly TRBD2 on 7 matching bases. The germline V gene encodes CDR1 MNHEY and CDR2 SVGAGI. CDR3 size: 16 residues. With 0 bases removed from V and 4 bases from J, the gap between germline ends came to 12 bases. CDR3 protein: CASSYSIGGLTGELFF. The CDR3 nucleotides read TGTGCCAGCAGTTACTCGATCGGGGGGCTCACCGGGGAGCTGTTTTTT.

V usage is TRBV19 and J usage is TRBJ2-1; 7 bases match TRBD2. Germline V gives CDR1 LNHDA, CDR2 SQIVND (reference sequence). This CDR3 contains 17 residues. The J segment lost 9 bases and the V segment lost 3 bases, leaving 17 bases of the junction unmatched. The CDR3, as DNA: TGTGCCAGTAGTATCGTCCGGGCGGGAGCGGGAAGGTCTGAGCAGTTCTTC. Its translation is CASSIVRAGAGRSEQFF.

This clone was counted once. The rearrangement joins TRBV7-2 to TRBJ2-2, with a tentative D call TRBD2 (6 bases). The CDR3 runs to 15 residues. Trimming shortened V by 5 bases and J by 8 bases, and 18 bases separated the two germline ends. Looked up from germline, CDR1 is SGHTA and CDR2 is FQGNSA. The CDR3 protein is CASSLEHPGVGELFF. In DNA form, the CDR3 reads TGTGCCAGCAGCCTAGAACATCCGGGGGTTGGGGAGCTGTTTTTT.

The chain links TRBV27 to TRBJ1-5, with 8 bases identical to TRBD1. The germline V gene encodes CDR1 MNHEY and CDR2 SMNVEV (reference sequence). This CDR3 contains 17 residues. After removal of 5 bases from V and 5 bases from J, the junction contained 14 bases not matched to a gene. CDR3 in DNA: TGTGCCAGCAGTCTCATAGTTCCCGGGACAGGAGATCAGCCCCAGCATTTT. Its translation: CASSLIVPGTGDQPQHF.

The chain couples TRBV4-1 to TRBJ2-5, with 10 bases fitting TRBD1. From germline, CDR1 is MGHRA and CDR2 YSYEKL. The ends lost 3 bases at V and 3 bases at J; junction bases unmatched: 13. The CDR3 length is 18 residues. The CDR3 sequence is CASSHRNPGQGLEETQYF. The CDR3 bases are TGCGCCAGCAGCCATAGAAATCCGGGACAGGGGTTGGAAGAGACCCAGTACTTC.